These 2 T cell receptor beta chains came from one sample sequenced in a study of T cells after yellow fever vaccination. From the 5' RACE reads, TCRdb called clonotypes with MiXCR, one entry per CDR3 protein. This repertoire shows under 500,000 distinct CDR3 sequences, over 15% found once; its top ten account for about a sixth. This sample comprised PBMCs, obtained before the yellow fever booster vaccination. The receptors stem from a man between 18 and 35 years old who received the YFV17D yellow fever vaccine.

The J gene is TRBJ2-2, the V gene TRBV5-1; 10 nucleotides align to TRBD1. The trim removed 3 bases at V and 6 bases at J, leaving 14 bases unmatched. This CDR3 has 18 residues. CDR1 and CDR2 (germline): SGHRS, YFSETQ. The CDR3 DNA is TGCGCCAGCAGCTCTTTCCGGGACAGGGGATGGAAAGCCGGGGAGCTGTTTTTT. Amino acid sequence: CASSSFRDRGWKAGELFF.

The chain joins TRBV2 to TRBJ2-1; possibly TRBD1 for D (6 bases). Germline-derived CDR1 and CDR2 are SNHLY and FYNNEI. The CDR3 has 15 residues. V was pared by 3 bases and J by 3 bases, with 12 bases between. CDR3 sequence reads: CASSEFGRGYNEQFF. The CDR3 DNA reads TGTGCCAGCAGTGAGTTTGGCAGGGGCTACAATGAGCAGTTCTTC.